This TCR beta chain stems from a study of T cells in Graves' hyperthyroidism and ophthalmopathy. There are 14 residues in the CDR3. The germline CDR1 and CDR2 sequences are DFQATT and SNEGSKA (reference sequence). After removal of 0 bases from V and 5 bases from J, the junction contained 4 bases not matched to a gene. It was RNA transcripts that yielded the amplified TCR beta CDR3 regions. First-round RT-PCR of the TCR CDR3 relied on the HTBI primer set. TCRdb recomputed calls from the multiplex PCR reads with MiXCR, one row per CDR3 protein. This table has roughly 45,000 distinct CDR3 sequences, around 45% appearing once. Study-wide points: Also found in blood were most expanded thyroid clonotypes above 0.001. Model output signaled ophthalmopathy a median roughly six months ahead of onset.

This clonotype was counted ten times or more. Its target is unknown. The chain employs TRBV20-1 and TRBJ2-3; 8 bases are a match to TRBD2. The sample was peripheral blood or thyroid tissue (not recorded which). The sequence was obtained from a woman between 50 and 59 years old with Graves' hyperthyroidism. CDR3 DNA sequence: TGCAGTGCTAGAGATGCGGGAGGACAAGATACGCAGTATTTT. Encoded protein: CSARDAGGQDTQYF.